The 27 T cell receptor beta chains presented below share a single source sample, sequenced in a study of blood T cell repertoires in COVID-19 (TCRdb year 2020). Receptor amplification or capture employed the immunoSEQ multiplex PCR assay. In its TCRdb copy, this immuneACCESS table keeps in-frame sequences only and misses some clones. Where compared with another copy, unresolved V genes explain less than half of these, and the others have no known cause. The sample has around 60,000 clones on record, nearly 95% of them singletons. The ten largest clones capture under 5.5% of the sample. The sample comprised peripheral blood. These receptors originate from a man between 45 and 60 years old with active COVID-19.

The CDR3 bases are TGCGCCAGCAGCGACCGGGCAGATACGCAGTATTTT. Translating gives CASSDRADTQYF. This chain links TRBV5-1 with TRBJ2-3; no definite D call. The germline V and J ends were trimmed by 4 bases and 4 bases, with 7 bases remaining between them. The CDR3 length is 12 residues. Germline CDR1 SGHRS, CDR2 YFSETQ.

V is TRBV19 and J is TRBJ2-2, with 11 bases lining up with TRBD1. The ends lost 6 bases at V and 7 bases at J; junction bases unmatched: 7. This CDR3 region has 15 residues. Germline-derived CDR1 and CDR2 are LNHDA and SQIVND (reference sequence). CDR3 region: CASSFGQGASGELFF. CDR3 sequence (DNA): TGTGCCAGTAGCTTTGGACAGGGGGCTAGCGGGGAGCTGTTTTTT.

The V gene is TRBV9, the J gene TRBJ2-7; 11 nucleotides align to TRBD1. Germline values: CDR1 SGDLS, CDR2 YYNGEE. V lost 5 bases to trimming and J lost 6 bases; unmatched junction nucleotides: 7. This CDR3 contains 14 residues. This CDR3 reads CASSQDRGPSEQYF. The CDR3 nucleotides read TGTGCCAGCAGTCAGGACAGGGGGCCCTCCGAGCAGTACTTC.

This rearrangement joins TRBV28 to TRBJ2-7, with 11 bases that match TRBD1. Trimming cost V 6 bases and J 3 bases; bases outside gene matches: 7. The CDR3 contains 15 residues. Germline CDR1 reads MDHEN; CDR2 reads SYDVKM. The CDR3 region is CASRSDRGLIYEQYF. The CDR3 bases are TGTGCCAGCAGGTCGGACAGGGGGCTCATCTACGAGCAGTACTTC.

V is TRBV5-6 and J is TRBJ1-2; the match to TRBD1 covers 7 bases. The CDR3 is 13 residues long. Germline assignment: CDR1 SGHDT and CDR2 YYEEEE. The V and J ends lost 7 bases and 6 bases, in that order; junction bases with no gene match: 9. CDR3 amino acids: CASFYLGGHGYTF. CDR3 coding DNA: TGTGCCAGCTTTTACCTAGGGGGCCATGGCTACACCTTC.

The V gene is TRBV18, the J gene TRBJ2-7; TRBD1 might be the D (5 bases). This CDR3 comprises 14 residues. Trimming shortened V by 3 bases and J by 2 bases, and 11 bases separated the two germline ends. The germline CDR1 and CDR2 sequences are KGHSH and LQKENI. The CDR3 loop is CASSPKTVTYEQYF. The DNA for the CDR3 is TGTGCCAGCTCACCCAAGACAGTTACCTACGAGCAGTACTTC.

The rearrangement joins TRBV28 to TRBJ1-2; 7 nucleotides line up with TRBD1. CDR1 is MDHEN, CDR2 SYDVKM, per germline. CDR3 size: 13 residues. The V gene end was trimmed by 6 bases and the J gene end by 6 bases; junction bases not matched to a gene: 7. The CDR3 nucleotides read TGTGCCAGCAGGGATCCGGGACAGCATGGCTACACCTTC. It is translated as CASRDPGQHGYTF.

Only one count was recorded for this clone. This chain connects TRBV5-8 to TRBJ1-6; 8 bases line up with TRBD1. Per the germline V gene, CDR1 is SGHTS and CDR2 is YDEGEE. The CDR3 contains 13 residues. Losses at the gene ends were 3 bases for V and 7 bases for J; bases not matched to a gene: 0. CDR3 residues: CASSWTGNSPLHF. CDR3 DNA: TGTGCCAGCAGCTGGACAGGGAATTCACCCCTCCACTTT.

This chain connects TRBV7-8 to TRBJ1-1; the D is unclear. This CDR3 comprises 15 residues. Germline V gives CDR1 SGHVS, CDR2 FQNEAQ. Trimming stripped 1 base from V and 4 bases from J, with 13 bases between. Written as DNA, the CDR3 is TGTGCCAGCAGCTTAGGTTCAGGCATCGTCACTGAAGCTTTCTTT. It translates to CASSLGSGIVTEAFF.

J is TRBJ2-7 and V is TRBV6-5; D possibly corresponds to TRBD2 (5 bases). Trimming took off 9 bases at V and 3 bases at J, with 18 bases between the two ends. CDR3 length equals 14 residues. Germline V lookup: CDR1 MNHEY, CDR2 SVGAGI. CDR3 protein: CASRRSSNSYEQYF. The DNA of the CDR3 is TGTGCCAGTCGTAGGTCTAGCAATAGCTACGAGCAGTACTTC.

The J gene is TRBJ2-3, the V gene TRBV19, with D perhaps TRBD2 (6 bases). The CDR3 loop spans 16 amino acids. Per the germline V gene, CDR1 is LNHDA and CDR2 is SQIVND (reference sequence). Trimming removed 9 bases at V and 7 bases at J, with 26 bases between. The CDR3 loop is CASQLGSAGTGYTQYF. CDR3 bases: TGTGCCAGCCAGCTCGGCAGTGCGGGAACGGGGTATACGCAGTATTTT.

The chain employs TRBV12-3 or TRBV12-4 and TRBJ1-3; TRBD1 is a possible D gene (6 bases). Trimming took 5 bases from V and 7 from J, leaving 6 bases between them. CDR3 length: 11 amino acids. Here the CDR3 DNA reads TGTGCCAGCAGTCAGGGGAACACCATATATTTT. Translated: CASSQGNTIYF.

CDR3 DNA: TGTGCCAGCAGTGAAGATCGGTCCGCGGTCACTGAAGCTTTCTTT. Translated, it gives CASSEDRSAVTEAFF. The chain carries TRBV6-1 and TRBJ1-1; no firm D call. The CDR3 is 15 residues long. Trimming removed 1 base at V and 4 bases at J, with 13 bases between. Germline lookup yields CDR1 MNHNS and CDR2 SASEGT.

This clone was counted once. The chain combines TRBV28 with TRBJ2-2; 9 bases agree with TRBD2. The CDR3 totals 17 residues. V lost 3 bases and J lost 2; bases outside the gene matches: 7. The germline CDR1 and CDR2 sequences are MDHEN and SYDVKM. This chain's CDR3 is CASSLDGLAGNTGELFF. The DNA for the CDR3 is TGTGCCAGCAGTTTGGATGGCCTAGCGGGAAACACCGGGGAGCTGTTTTTT.

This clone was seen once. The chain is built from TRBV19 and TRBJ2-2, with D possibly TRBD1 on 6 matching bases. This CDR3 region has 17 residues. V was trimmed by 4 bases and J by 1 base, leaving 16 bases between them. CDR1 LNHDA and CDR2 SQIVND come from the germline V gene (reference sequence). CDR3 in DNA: TGTGCCAGTAGTAGGCCGTTTTGGACAGAGAACACCGGGGAGCTGTTTTTT. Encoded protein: CASSRPFWTENTGELFF.

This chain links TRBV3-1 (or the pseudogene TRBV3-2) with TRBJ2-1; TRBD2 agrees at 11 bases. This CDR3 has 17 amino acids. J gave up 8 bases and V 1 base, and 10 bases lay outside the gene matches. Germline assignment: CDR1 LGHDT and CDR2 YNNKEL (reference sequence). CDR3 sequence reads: CASSQVVAGGPDHEQFF. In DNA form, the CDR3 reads TGTGCCAGCAGCCAAGTTGTAGCGGGAGGGCCGGATCATGAGCAGTTCTTC.

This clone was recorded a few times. The DNA for the CDR3 is TGTGCCAGCTCACTTGACAGTCCCCTCACAGATACGCAGTATTTT. Amino acids: CASSLDSPLTDTQYF. The chain links TRBV18 to TRBJ2-3, with D possibly being TRBD1 (5 bases). Germline V lookup: CDR1 KGHSH, CDR2 LQKENI. V was cut by 4 bases and J by 2 bases, with 13 bases left in between. CDR3 length: 15 amino acids. Complete variable domain (other parts from reference TRBV18 and TRBJ2-3): NAGVMQNPRHLVRRRGQEARLRCSPMKGHSHVYWYRQLPEEGLKFMVYLQKENIIDESGMPKERFSAEFPKEGPSILRIQQVVRGDSAAYFCASSLDSPLTDTQYFGPGTRLTVL.

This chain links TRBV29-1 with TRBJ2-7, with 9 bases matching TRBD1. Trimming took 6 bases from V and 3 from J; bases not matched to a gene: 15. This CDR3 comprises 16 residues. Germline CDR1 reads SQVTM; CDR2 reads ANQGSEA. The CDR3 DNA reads TGCAGCGTCAAACACAGGGGGCGCGACCTAGGCTACGAGCAGTACTTC. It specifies CSVKHRGRDLGYEQYF.

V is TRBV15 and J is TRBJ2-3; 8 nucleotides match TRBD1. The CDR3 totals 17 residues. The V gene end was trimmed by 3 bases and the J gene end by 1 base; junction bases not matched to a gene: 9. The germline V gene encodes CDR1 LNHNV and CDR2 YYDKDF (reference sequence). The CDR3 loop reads CATSRPQGGIGTDTQYF. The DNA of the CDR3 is TGTGCCACCAGCAGGCCACAGGGGGGTATTGGCACAGATACGCAGTATTTT.

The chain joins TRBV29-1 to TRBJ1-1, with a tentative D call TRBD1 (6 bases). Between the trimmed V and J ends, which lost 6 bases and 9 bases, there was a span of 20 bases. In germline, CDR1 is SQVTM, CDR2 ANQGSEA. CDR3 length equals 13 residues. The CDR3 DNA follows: TGCAGCGTCTCATTACAGGGCTCTCGGAAAGCTTTCTTT. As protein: CSVSLQGSRKAFF.

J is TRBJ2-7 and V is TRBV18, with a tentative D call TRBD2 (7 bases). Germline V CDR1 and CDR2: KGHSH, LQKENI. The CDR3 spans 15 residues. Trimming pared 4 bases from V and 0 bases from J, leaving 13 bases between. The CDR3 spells CASSLEGGYSYEQYF. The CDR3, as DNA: TGTGCCAGCTCACTAGAGGGGGGGTACTCCTACGAGCAGTACTTC.

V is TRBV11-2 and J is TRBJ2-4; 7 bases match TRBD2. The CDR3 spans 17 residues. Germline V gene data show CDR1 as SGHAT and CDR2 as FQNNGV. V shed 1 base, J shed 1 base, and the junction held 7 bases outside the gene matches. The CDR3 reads CASSLVWREGAKNIQYF. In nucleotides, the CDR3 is TGTGCCAGCAGCTTAGTGTGGAGGGAGGGGGCCAAAAACATTCAGTACTTC. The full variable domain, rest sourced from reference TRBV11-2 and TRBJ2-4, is EAGVAQSPRYKIIEKRQSVAFWCNPISGHATLYWYQQILGQGPKLLIQFQNNGVVDDSQLPKDRFSAERLKGVDSTLKIQPAKLEDSAVYLCASSLVWREGAKNIQYFGAGTRLSVL.

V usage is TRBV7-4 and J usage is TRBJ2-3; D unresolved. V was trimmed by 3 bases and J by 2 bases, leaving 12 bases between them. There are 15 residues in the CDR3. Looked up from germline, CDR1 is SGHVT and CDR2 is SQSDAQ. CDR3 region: CASSFPTPFTDTQYF. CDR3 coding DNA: TGTGCCAGCAGCTTCCCAACACCTTTCACAGATACGCAGTATTTT. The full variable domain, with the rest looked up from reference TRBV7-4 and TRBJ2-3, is GAGVSQSPRYKVAKRGRDVALRCDSISGHVTLYWYRQTLGQGSEVLTYSQSDAQRDKSGRPSGRFSAERPERSVSTLKIQRTEQGDSAVYLCASSFPTPFTDTQYFGPGTRLTVL.

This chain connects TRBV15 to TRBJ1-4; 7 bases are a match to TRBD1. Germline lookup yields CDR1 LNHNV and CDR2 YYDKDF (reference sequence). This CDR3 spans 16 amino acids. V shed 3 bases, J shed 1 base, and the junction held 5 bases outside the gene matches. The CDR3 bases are TGTGCCACCAGCAGCCCGACAGGGTTAACTAATGAAAAACTGTTTTTT. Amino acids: CATSSPTGLTNEKLFF.

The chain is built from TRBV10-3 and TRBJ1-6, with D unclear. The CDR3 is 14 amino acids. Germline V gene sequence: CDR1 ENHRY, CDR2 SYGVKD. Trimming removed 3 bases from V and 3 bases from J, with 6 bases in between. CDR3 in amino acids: CAISDGIYNSPLHF. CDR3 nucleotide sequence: TGTGCCATCAGTGACGGGATCTATAATTCACCCCTCCACTTT.

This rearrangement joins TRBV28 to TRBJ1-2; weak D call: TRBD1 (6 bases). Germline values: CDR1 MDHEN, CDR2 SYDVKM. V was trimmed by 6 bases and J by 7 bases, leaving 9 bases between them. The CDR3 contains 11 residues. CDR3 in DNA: TGTGCCAGCAGGAGGGGGGGTGGCTACACCTTC. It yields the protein CASRRGGGYTF.

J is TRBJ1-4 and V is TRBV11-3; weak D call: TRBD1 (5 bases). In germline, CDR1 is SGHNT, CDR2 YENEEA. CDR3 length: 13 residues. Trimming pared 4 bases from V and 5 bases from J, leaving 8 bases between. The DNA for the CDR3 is TGTGCCAGCAGCTGGGGGGAAAATGAAAAACTGTTTTTT. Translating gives CASSWGENEKLFF.